This entry is about one T cell receptor beta chain. Germline is not matched at one junction end, which may reflect a read error. The CDR3 extends over 13 amino acids. Germline CDR1 reads SGHRS; CDR2 reads YFSETQ. RNA was extracted with the RNeasy kit, and a quantity of about 0.45 to 1 ug was reverse transcribed using random hexamers. With immunoSEQ multiplex PCR, TCR beta CDR3 was amplified across 54 Vbeta and 13 Jbeta. TCRdb re-analysed the immunoSEQ multiplex PCR reads in MiXCR, keeping a single row per CDR3 protein. The sample records under 550,000 distinct CDR3 sequences, around 83% being singletons. This sample was included in a study of CD8 T cells in Susac syndrome. TEMRA cells were enriched by FACS, and CD4+ and CD8+ T cells were negatively isolated.

Material for sequencing was CD8+ T cells from PBMCs. This chain joins TRBV5-1 and TRBJ1-4, with 10 bases identical to TRBD1. This sequence originates from a human donor with multiple sclerosis. CDR3 region: CVSSLGQGEKLFF. The DNA for the CDR3 is TGCGTCAGCAGCTTGGGACAGGGGGAAAAACTGTTTTTT.